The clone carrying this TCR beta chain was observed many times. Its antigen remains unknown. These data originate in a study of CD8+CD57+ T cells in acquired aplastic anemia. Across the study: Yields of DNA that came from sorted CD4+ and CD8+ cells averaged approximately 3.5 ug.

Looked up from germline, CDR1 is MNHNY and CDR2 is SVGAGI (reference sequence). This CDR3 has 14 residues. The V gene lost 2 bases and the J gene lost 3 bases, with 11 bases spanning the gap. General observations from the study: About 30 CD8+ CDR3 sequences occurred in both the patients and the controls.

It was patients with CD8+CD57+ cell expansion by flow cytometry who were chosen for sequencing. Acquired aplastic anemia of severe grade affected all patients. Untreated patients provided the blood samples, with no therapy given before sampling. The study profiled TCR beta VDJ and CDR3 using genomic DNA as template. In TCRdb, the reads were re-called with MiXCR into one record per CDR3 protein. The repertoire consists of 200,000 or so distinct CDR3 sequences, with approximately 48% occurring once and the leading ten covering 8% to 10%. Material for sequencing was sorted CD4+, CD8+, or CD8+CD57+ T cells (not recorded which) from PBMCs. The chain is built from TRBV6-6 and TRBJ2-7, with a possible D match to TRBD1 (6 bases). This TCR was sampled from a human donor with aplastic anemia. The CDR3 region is CASSYQGSFYEQYF. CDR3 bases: TGTGCCAGCAGTTACCAGGGGTCGTTCTACGAGCAGTACTTC.